The 27 T cell receptor beta chains reported below all come from one sample, sequenced in a study of a mutant IDH1 vaccine in newly diagnosed glioma. Regarding time point: week 35, safety follow-up. In every dose of vaccine, 300 ug of mutant IDH1 20-mer peptide was given alongside topical imiquimod. No cognate antigen is known for these TCRs. TCRdb keeps only in-frame clones here, not all; method: immunoSEQ multiplex PCR. In the table there are approximately 41,000 clones, 80% to 90% of which are singletons. The material sequenced was PBMCs, taken from a glioma patient whose treatment included an IDH1 peptide vaccine. The receptors were gathered from a man aged 35 to 55 with glioma.

The gene calls are TRBV18 and TRBJ2-1; 10 positions match TRBD2. Germline trimming cut 2 bases from V and 4 bases from J; bases unmatched to any gene: 2. CDR3 length equals 15 residues. Germline V gene lookup returns CDR1 KGHSH and CDR2 LQKENI. This CDR3 reads CASSPTSGVYNEQFF. The CDR3 DNA is TGTGCCAGCTCACCAACTAGCGGGGTATACAATGAGCAGTTCTTC.

The rearrangement joins TRBV5-4 to TRBJ2-7, with a weak D call TRBD2 (7 bases). Germline V CDR1 and CDR2: SGHNT, YYREEE (reference sequence). The ends were cut back, 0 bases at V and 6 bases at J, with 13 bases in the middle. The CDR3 has 14 residues. DNA for the CDR3: TGTGCCAGCAGCTTGGGGAGGGCGGGGGCCGAGCAGTACGTC. Protein: CASSLGRAGAEQYV.

The chain links TRBV11-1 to TRBJ2-5; D call uncertain. The CDR3 consists of 13 residues. V was shortened by 3 bases and J by 2 bases, with 7 bases between the two germline ends. The germline V gene has CDR1 SGHAT and CDR2 FQDESV (reference sequence). The CDR3 sequence is CASSFGRQETQYF. CDR3 DNA: TGTGCCAGCAGCTTCGGCAGACAAGAGACCCAGTACTTC.

The chain links TRBV5-4 to TRBJ2-2; D is uncertain. There are 12 residues in the CDR3. Per the germline V gene, CDR1 is SGHNT and CDR2 is YYREEE (reference sequence). V was cut by 4 bases and J by 5 bases, with 6 bases left in between. CDR3 bases: TGTGCCAGCAGCCCCGAAACCGGGGAGCTGTTTTTT. As protein: CASSPETGELFF.

The CDR3 sequence: CASSLGQGSETQYF. CDR3 DNA sequence: TGCGCCAGCAGCTTGGGGCAGGGGTCAGAGACCCAGTACTTC. The chain combines TRBV5-1 with TRBJ2-5, with D perhaps matching TRBD1 (6 bases). Looked up from germline, CDR1 is SGHRS and CDR2 is YFSETQ. The CDR3 length is 14 residues. The germline V and J ends were trimmed by 0 bases and 4 bases, with 10 bases remaining between them.

The chain combines TRBV5-1 with TRBJ2-1; possible D gene TRBD2, 5 bases. Germline V lookup: CDR1 SGHRS, CDR2 YFSETQ. This CDR3 is built from 15 residues. Trimming removed 7 bases at V and 5 bases at J, with 19 bases between. The CDR3 DNA reads TGCGCCAGCGGCATAAGCGGATCTTTCCACAATGAGCAGTTCTTC. Translated, it gives CASGISGSFHNEQFF.

This chain uses TRBV29-1 with TRBJ2-3, with D perhaps matching TRBD1 (6 bases). The CDR3 loop spans 13 amino acids. Trimming shortened V by 4 bases and J by 1 base, and 9 bases separated the two germline ends. CDR1 and CDR2 from the germline V gene are SQVTM and ANQGSEA. The CDR3 DNA is TGCAGCGTTGGAAACAGGGGCACAGATACGCAGTATTTT. It yields the protein CSVGNRGTDTQYF.

The J gene is TRBJ1-1, the V gene TRBV20-1; D gene ambiguous. V lost 0 bases and J lost 9, with 8 bases in between. Looked up from germline, CDR1 is DFQATT and CDR2 is SNEGSKA (reference sequence). The length of the CDR3 is 11 residues. For the CDR3, the DNA is TGCAGTGCTAGAGATAGTCAAAAAGCTTTCTTT. This encodes CSARDSQKAFF.

The chain links TRBV7-2 to TRBJ2-5; 10 nucleotides line up with TRBD2. V was pared by 4 bases and J by 3 bases, with 2 bases of the junction left unmatched. Germline CDR1 SGHTA, CDR2 FQGNSA. This CDR3 region has 14 residues. The CDR3, as DNA: TGTGCCAGCAGCTCTGGACTAGCGGAAGAGACCCAGTACTTC. This encodes CASSSGLAEETQYF.

The chain joins TRBV19 to TRBJ2-7; 9 nucleotides match TRBD1. Germline trimming cut 9 bases from V and 3 bases from J; bases unmatched to any gene: 9. The V gene's germline CDR1 is LNHDA and CDR2 SQIVND (reference sequence). The CDR3 has 14 residues. CDR3 loop: CASKPGTGNYEQYF. Written as DNA, the CDR3 is TGTGCCAGCAAACCCGGGACAGGGAACTACGAGCAGTACTTC.

This clone has just a few counts. The chain recombines TRBV6-1 with TRBJ1-6; D gene uncertain. The CDR3 extends over 15 amino acids. The V gene's germline CDR1 is MNHNS and CDR2 SASEGT. V was pared by 1 base and J by 9 bases, with 13 bases between. The CDR3 DNA follows: TGTGCCAGCAGTGAAGGACCGCCCGATGGTTCACCCCTCCACTTT. Protein: CASSEGPPDGSPLHF.

This sequence joins TRBV10-1 and TRBJ2-6; no clear D. The CDR3 has 14 residues. The germline V gene has CDR1 WNHNN and CDR2 SYGVQD (reference sequence). Trimming removed 10 bases at V and 0 bases at J, with 10 bases between. CDR3 DNA sequence: TGCGCCACCCCCTCGGGCTCTGGGGCCAACGTCCTGACTTTC. It codes for CATPSGSGANVLTF.

In this sample, this clone turned up a few times. V usage is TRBV2 and J usage is TRBJ1-1; D is uncertain. Looked up from germline, CDR1 is SNHLY and CDR2 is FYNNEI. The CDR3 has 16 amino acids. V lost 5 bases, J lost 0 bases, and 16 bases lay in between. CDR3 sequence reads: CASSTPPADMNTEAFF. CDR3 nucleotides: TGTGCCAGCAGTACCCCTCCGGCAGACATGAACACTGAAGCTTTCTTT.

This clone appeared a few times. The chain combines TRBV19 with TRBJ1-5; 7 bases are a match to TRBD1. Germline V gene sequence: CDR1 LNHDA, CDR2 SQIVND (reference sequence). The CDR3 loop spans 15 amino acids. J gave up 7 bases and V 1 base, and 7 bases lay outside the gene matches. The CDR3 loop reads CASSIAVLGQQPQHF. CDR3 nucleotides: TGTGCCAGTAGTATAGCCGTTCTGGGACAGCAGCCCCAGCATTTT.

The gene calls are TRBV25-1 and TRBJ1-6; the match to TRBD1 covers 8 bases. The V and J ends lost 0 bases and 6 bases, in that order; junction bases with no gene match: 7. CDR3 length: 17 residues. Germline values: CDR1 MGHDK, CDR2 SYGVNS. The CDR3 is CASSEYLTGEINSPLHF. CDR3 sequence (DNA): TGTGCCAGCAGTGAATACTTGACAGGGGAAATTAATTCACCCCTCCACTTT. The complete variable domain, with remaining parts taken from reference TRBV25-1 and TRBJ1-6, reads EADIYQTPRYLVIGTGKKITLECSQTMGHDKMYWYQQDPGMELHLIHYSYGVNSTEKGDLSSESTVSRIRTEHFPLTLESARPSHTSQYLCASSEYLTGEINSPLHFGNGTRLTVT.

This clone has only a few counts. This chain uses TRBV5-1 with TRBJ1-6; unclear D gene. The CDR3 length is 14 residues. The V gene lost 2 bases and the J gene lost 7 bases, with 10 bases spanning the gap. Germline values: CDR1 SGHRS, CDR2 YFSETQ. In nucleotides, the CDR3 is TGCGCCAGCAGCTTCCAGACGGGCAATTCACCCCTCCACTTT. It translates to CASSFQTGNSPLHF.

The J gene is TRBJ1-3, the V gene TRBV2, with D unresolved. Trimming stripped 6 bases from V and 1 base from J, with 10 bases between. The CDR3 has 14 residues. Germline lookup yields CDR1 SNHLY and CDR2 FYNNEI. CDR3 region: CASRDFRSGNTIYF. In DNA form, the CDR3 reads TGTGCCAGCAGGGACTTTCGATCTGGAAACACCATATATTTT.

V gene TRBV12-5 combines with J gene TRBJ2-1, with 8 bases that match TRBD1. Germline values: CDR1 LGHNT, CDR2 FRNRAP. The CDR3 contains 15 residues. With V trimmed by 5 bases and J by 2 bases, 5 bases remained unmatched. CDR3 nucleotides: TGTGCTAGTGGTCAGGGGGCCCCCCCCTACAATGAGCAGTTCTTC. Protein: CASGQGAPPYNEQFF.

J is TRBJ2-1 and V is TRBV28; D remains ambiguous. V lost 5 bases, J lost 2 bases, and 10 bases lay in between. Germline lookup yields CDR1 MDHEN and CDR2 SYDVKM. The CDR3 extends over 14 amino acids. In DNA form, the CDR3 reads TGTGCCAGCAGTCCCCGGCTCACCTACAATGAGCAGTTCTTC. As protein: CASSPRLTYNEQFF.

The chain has TRBV11-3 and TRBJ2-2; D is possibly TRBD1 or TRBD2 (6 bases each). CDR3 length: 20 residues. Deletions cut 0 bases from V and 1 base from J, with 21 bases between. The V gene's germline CDR1 is SGHNT and CDR2 YENEEA. This CDR3 reads CASSLDTPFRGAVNTGELFF. The CDR3 DNA reads as TGTGCCAGCAGCTTAGACACCCCCTTTAGGGGGGCCGTGAACACCGGGGAGCTGTTTTTT.

The chain links TRBV5-6 to TRBJ1-1; perhaps TRBD1 as D (5 bases). V gave up 2 bases and J gave up 4 bases, with 12 bases separating them. From germline, CDR1 is SGHDT and CDR2 YYEEEE. The CDR3 spans 14 residues. CDR3 region: CASSLFAGFTEAFF. Here the CDR3 DNA reads TGTGCCAGCAGCTTATTCGCAGGGTTCACTGAAGCTTTCTTT.

This chain connects TRBV2 to TRBJ1-6; D gene uncertain. Germline assignment: CDR1 SNHLY and CDR2 FYNNEI. The V end lost 7 bases, the J end lost 8 bases, and 12 bases lay between the germline ends. The CDR3 contains 13 residues. CDR3 DNA sequence: TGTGCCAGCAAGCAATTAGAGGATTCACCCCTCCACTTT. It yields the protein CASKQLEDSPLHF.

The chain couples TRBV7-7 to TRBJ1-1; no definite D call. The length of the CDR3 is 16 residues. The germline V gene encodes CDR1 SSHAT and CDR2 FNYEAQ (reference sequence). CDR3 coding DNA: TGTGCTAGCCCTTCGTCCATTGGGCCCTGGAACACTGAAGCTTTCTTT. Its protein product is CASPSSIGPWNTEAFF.

This clone was detected only once. This chain links TRBV5-6 with TRBJ2-7; tentative D call: TRBD2 (7 bases). The CDR3 is made up of 15 amino acids. The V end lost 0 bases, the J end lost 3 bases, and 13 bases lay between the germline ends. The germline V gene encodes CDR1 SGHDT and CDR2 YYEEEE. The chain's CDR3 is CASSLGGGAHYEQYF. CDR3 in DNA: TGTGCCAGCAGCTTGGGAGGGGGGGCCCACTACGAGCAGTACTTC. The variable domain in full, with the rest retrieved from reference TRBV5-6 and TRBJ2-7, is DAGVTQSPTHLIKTRGQQVTLRCSPKSGHDTVSWYQQALGQGPQFIFQYYEEEERQRGNFPDRFSGHQFPNYSSELNVNALLLGDSALYLCASSLGGGAHYEQYFGPGTRLTVT.

The V gene is TRBV19, the J gene TRBJ1-6; D is perhaps TRBD1 (5 bases). The V end lost 3 bases, the J end lost 8 bases, and 11 bases lay between the germline ends. Germline CDR1 and CDR2: LNHDA and SQIVND (reference sequence). This CDR3 spans 14 amino acids. The CDR3 region has the DNA TGTGCCAGTAGTATTCAGGGATTTGATTCACCCCTCCACTTT. Translated, it gives CASSIQGFDSPLHF.

The V call is TRBV4-3, the J call TRBJ2-7, with TRBD2 matching 11 bases. Germline V gene data show CDR1 as LGHNA and CDR2 as YSLEER. The CDR3 is 16 amino acids. V dropped 3 bases and J dropped 0; count of bases not matched to a gene: 4. The CDR3 protein is CASSQLTSGSSYEQYF. The CDR3 nucleotides read TGCGCCAGCAGCCAGCTAACTAGCGGGAGCTCCTACGAGCAGTACTTC.

This clone came up once. The J gene is TRBJ2-4, the V gene TRBV7-2; maybe TRBD2 (6 bases). Deletions cut 1 base from V and 6 bases from J, with 13 bases between. The CDR3 has 15 amino acids. CDR1 and CDR2 (germline): SGHTA, FQGNSA. The CDR3 spells CASSLGTRRGNIQYF. The CDR3, as DNA: TGTGCCAGCAGCTTAGGCACCCGGCGGGGAAACATTCAGTACTTC.